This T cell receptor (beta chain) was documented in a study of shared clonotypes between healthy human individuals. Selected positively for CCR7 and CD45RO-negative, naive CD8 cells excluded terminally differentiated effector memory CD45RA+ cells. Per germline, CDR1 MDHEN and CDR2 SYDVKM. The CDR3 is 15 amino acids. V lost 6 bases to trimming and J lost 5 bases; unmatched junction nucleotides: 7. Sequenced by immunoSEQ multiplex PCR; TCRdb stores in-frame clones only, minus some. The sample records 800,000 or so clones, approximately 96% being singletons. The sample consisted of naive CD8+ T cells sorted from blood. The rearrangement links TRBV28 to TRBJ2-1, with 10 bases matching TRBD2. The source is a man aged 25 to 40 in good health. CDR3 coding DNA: TGTGCCAGCAGAAGACTAGCGGGCCTGGACAATGAGCAGTTCTTC. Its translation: CASRRLAGLDNEQFF. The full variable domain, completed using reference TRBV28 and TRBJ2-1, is DVKVTQSSRYLVKRTGEKVFLECVQDMDHENMFWYRQDPGLGLRLIYFSYDVKMKEKGDIPEGYSVSREKKERFSLILESASTNQTSMYLCASRRLAGLDNEQFFGPGTRLTVL.